This T cell receptor (beta chain) was captured in a study of cytomegalovirus exposure and HLA in healthy donors. Overall study results and limits: With later analysis, a missense DCLRE1C variant became linked to TCR beta V- and J-gene trimming. Solely CMV serostatus was available to characterize immune exposure. In a later analysis, DRB1 alleles had the most associated TCRs; HLA-C alleles the fewest.

As for this clone: Its antigen remains unknown.

PCR used 60 Vbeta primers and 13 Jbeta primers. Libraries were prepared by immunoSEQ multiplex PCR; TCRdb keeps only in-frame clonotypes and omits some of them. The sample carries about 200,000 clones, about 70% recorded once. The TCR was taken from a woman aged 25 to 39 in good health and CMV-seronegative. Input material: PBMCs.

The CDR3 DNA sequence: TGTGCCAGCAGCTTAGATATGGCGGGAGGGCTCACCGGGGAGCTGTTTTTT. Its protein product is CASSLDMAGGLTGELFF. This chain joins TRBV11-3 and TRBJ2-2, with 9 positions matching TRBD2. There are 17 residues in the CDR3. Germline loops: CDR1 SGHNT, CDR2 YENEEA. After removal of 0 bases from V and 4 bases from J, the junction contained 6 bases not matched to a gene.